A single sample gave rise to the 25 T cell receptor beta chains below, sequenced in a study of blood T cell repertoires in COVID-19. Repertoires were generated with immunoSEQ multiplex PCR, while TCRdb's copy carries only in-frame clones and drops some. The sample holds approximately 300,000 clones, about 90% seen once. Input material: peripheral blood. Receptor source: a young man who had recovered from COVID-19.

This chain connects TRBV10-2 to TRBJ1-2, with TRBD1 matching over 7 bases. The germline gives CDR1 WSHSY, CDR2 SAAADI. The V gene end was trimmed by 7 bases and the J gene end by 2 bases; junction bases not matched to a gene: 10. This CDR3 is 15 amino acids long. This CDR3 reads CASTRGRGPNYGYTF. CDR3 in DNA: TGCGCCAGCACCCGAGGTAGGGGGCCCAACTATGGCTACACCTTC.

V and J are TRBV7-9 and TRBJ1-2; no clear D gene. Trimming left V 0 bases short and J 0 bases short, with 8 bases between. CDR3 length: 15 residues. Per the germline V gene, CDR1 is SEHNR and CDR2 is FQNEAQ (reference sequence). CDR3 bases: TGTGCCAGCAGCTTAGCGGAAGCGACTAACTATGGCTACACCTTC. Translated, it gives CASSLAEATNYGYTF.

The chain links TRBV9 to TRBJ2-7; tentatively, D is TRBD1 (6 bases). V gave up 3 bases and J gave up 6 bases, with 13 bases separating them. The CDR3 sequence is 13 residues long. Germline loops: CDR1 SGDLS, CDR2 YYNGEE. CDR3 residues: CASSEGMTGEQYF. CDR3 DNA sequence: TGTGCCAGCAGCGAGGGAATGACAGGCGAGCAGTACTTC.

In nucleotides, the CDR3 is TGTGCCAGCTCACCCCAGGGACAGGGAGTCGGCTACACCTTC. Translating it yields CASSPQGQGVGYTF. J is TRBJ1-2 and V is TRBV18; 9 bases are a match to TRBD1. The CDR3 length is 14 residues. V gave up 3 bases and J gave up 8 bases; unmatched junction bases: 7. Germline V lookup: CDR1 KGHSH, CDR2 LQKENI.

The chain combines TRBV12-3 or TRBV12-4 with TRBJ1-5; D call uncertain. The germline V and J ends were trimmed by 3 bases and 5 bases, with 5 bases remaining between them. This CDR3 is 12 amino acids long. CDR3 in DNA: TGTGCCAGCAGTTTCGGGGATCAGCCCCAGCATTTT. This gives the protein CASSFGDQPQHF.

V is TRBV6-5 and J is TRBJ2-7; the D is unclear. Germline V gene lookup returns CDR1 MNHEY and CDR2 SVGAGI. Deletions cut 6 bases from V and 7 bases from J, with 16 bases between. CDR3 length: 13 residues. The CDR3 is CASRPSQKKEQYF. Written as DNA, the CDR3 is TGTGCCAGCAGACCAAGTCAGAAGAAGGAGCAGTACTTC.

In this sample, this clone turned up a few times. The chain links TRBV7-9 to TRBJ1-5; D is unresolved. The germline CDR1 and CDR2 sequences are SEHNR and FQNEAQ (reference sequence). The CDR3 has 14 residues. V shed 4 bases and J shed 4 bases, with 11 bases lying between them. The CDR3 sequence is CASSSRWENQPQHF. The CDR3 DNA follows: TGTGCCAGCAGCTCCAGGTGGGAGAATCAGCCCCAGCATTTT.

This clone was recorded a few times. This chain joins TRBV4-1 and TRBJ1-1; TRBD1 is a possible D gene (6 bases). Germline V gives CDR1 MGHRA, CDR2 YSYEKL. V dropped 0 bases and J dropped 7 bases, with 18 bases sitting between them. There are 16 residues in the CDR3. The CDR3 DNA reads TGCGCCAGCAGCCAAGAAGCTCCACCGCCCAGGGGTGAAGCTTTCTTT. This encodes CASSQEAPPPRGEAFF.

V gene TRBV29-1 combines with J gene TRBJ2-5, with D possibly being TRBD2 (7 bases). The V end lost 6 bases, the J end lost 1 base, and 12 bases lay between the germline ends. Germline CDR1 SQVTM, CDR2 ANQGSEA. The length of the CDR3 is 13 residues. The DNA of the CDR3 is TGCAGCGTGCGCGGGGGCCCCCAAGAGACCCAGTACTTC. It is translated as CSVRGGPQETQYF.

This chain joins TRBV3-1 (or the pseudogene TRBV3-2) and TRBJ1-2; TRBD1 might be the D (5 bases). Germline loops: CDR1 LGHDT, CDR2 YNNKEL (reference sequence). The CDR3 contains 15 residues. Trimming left V 1 base short and J 4 bases short, with 13 bases between. CDR3 loop: CASSQGPQVPYGYTF. The CDR3 DNA is TGTGCCAGCAGCCAAGGCCCACAGGTACCCTATGGCTACACCTTC.

CDR3 coding DNA: TGTGCCAGCAGCTTAGGGGCAGTCGAAGCTTTCTTT. As protein: CASSLGAVEAFF. The genes are TRBV7-9 and TRBJ1-1; D is unclear. Trimming left V 1 base short and J 8 bases short, with 8 bases between. The CDR3 is made up of 12 amino acids. CDR1 is SEHNR, CDR2 FQNEAQ, per germline (reference sequence).

V gene TRBV11-3 combines with J gene TRBJ2-1, with 15 bases identical to TRBD2. V gave up 5 bases and J gave up 4 bases; unmatched junction bases: 3. Germline CDR1 reads SGHNT; CDR2 reads YENEEA. The CDR3 extends over 16 amino acids. The CDR3 loop is CASSTGTSGGYNEQFF. CDR3 nucleotides: TGTGCCAGCAGCACAGGGACTAGCGGGGGGTACAATGAGCAGTTCTTC. The whole variable domain, remainder taken from reference TRBV11-3 and TRBJ2-1, is EAGVVQSPRYKIIEKKQPVAFWCNPISGHNTLYWYLQNLGQGPELLIRYENEEAVDDSQLPKDRFSAERLKGVDSTLKIQPAELGDSAVYLCASSTGTSGGYNEQFFGPGTRLTVL.

The V call is TRBV29-1, the J call TRBJ1-5; D gene ambiguous. Germline-derived CDR1 and CDR2 are SQVTM and ANQGSEA. The CDR3 covers 14 residues. As DNA, the CDR3 is TGCAGTGTGGTAGGTTCGGACGGGGAGCAGCCCCAGCATTTT. Translating gives CSVVGSDGEQPQHF.

The count of this clone is one. The V gene is TRBV18, the J gene TRBJ2-2, with a tentative D call TRBD1 (6 bases). Per germline, CDR1 KGHSH and CDR2 LQKENI. The CDR3 has 18 amino acids. V lost 2 bases, J lost 1 base, and 17 bases lay in between. DNA for the CDR3: TGTGCCAGCTCACCAAGGGGGACCGGGACGGGGAACACCGGGGAGCTGTTTTTT. It yields the protein CASSPRGTGTGNTGELFF.

The chain has TRBV24-1 and TRBJ2-1; a weak D match, TRBD2 (6 bases). CDR1 KGHDR and CDR2 SFDVKD come from the germline V gene. Trimming left V 0 bases short and J 10 bases short, with 9 bases between. The CDR3 has 13 amino acids. CDR3 in DNA: TGTGCCACCAGTGATTTGGGGGCGGGGGAGCAGTTCTTC. Translating it yields CATSDLGAGEQFF.

The genes are TRBV10-2 and TRBJ1-4, with D possibly being TRBD1 (5 bases). V was clipped by 0 bases and J by 8 bases, with 19 bases between them. The CDR3 length is 17 residues. Germline V lookup: CDR1 WSHSY, CDR2 SAAADI. CDR3 coding DNA: TGCGCCAGCAGTGAGTCTTATCCCTCCAGGGAAGTAGAAAAACTGTTTTTT. Translated, it gives CASSESYPSREVEKLFF.

Ten or more counts support this clone. The chain employs TRBV9 and TRBJ1-6; 9 bases agree with TRBD1. Trimming removed 4 bases from V and 4 bases from J; junction bases left unmatched: 6. From germline, CDR1 is SGDLS and CDR2 YYNGEE. The CDR3 is 16 amino acids. CDR3 bases: TGTGCCAGCAGCTCGGAGGACAGGGGTTATAATTCACCCCTCCACTTT. Protein: CASSSEDRGYNSPLHF.

This clone was counted a few times. This chain uses TRBV9 with TRBJ1-1; D perhaps matches TRBD1 (6 bases). From germline, CDR1 is SGDLS and CDR2 YYNGEE. This CDR3 comprises 14 residues. The germline V and J ends were trimmed by 4 bases and 4 bases, with 14 bases remaining between them. The CDR3 DNA sequence: TGTGCCAGCAGCCCATCGACAGGTATCACTGAAGCTTTCTTT. This translates into CASSPSTGITEAFF. Full variable domain (outside the CDR3, taken from reference TRBV9 and TRBJ1-1): DSGVTQTPKHLITATGQRVTLRCSPRSGDLSVYWYQQSLDQGLQFLIQYYNGEERAKGNILERFSAQQFPDLHSELNLSSLELGDSALYFCASSPSTGITEAFFGQGTRLTVV.

V and J are TRBV12-3 or TRBV12-4 and TRBJ1-5; D is possibly TRBD1 (5 bases). V gave up 3 bases and J gave up 5 bases, with 8 bases separating them. The CDR3 length is 13 residues. CDR3 in DNA: TGTGCCAGCAGTTTTAGGGACTATCAGCCCCAGCATTTT. The encoded protein is CASSFRDYQPQHF.

The J gene is TRBJ2-6, the V gene TRBV18, with D hard to call. The CDR3 runs 13 residues. The germline V and J ends were trimmed by 8 bases and 1 base, with 6 bases remaining between them. From germline, CDR1 is KGHSH and CDR2 LQKENI. The CDR3 here is CASLKSGANVLTF. The CDR3 DNA sequence: TGTGCCAGCCTAAAGTCTGGGGCCAACGTCCTGACTTTC.

This clone was recorded only once. This rearrangement joins TRBV10-2 to TRBJ2-2, with 9 bases aligning to TRBD2. After removal of 1 base from V and 7 bases from J, the junction contained 4 bases not matched to a gene. The CDR3 runs to 15 residues. Germline values: CDR1 WSHSY, CDR2 SAAADI. In nucleotides, the CDR3 is TGCGCCAGCAGTGAGTTAGCGGGAGTCCGCGGGGAGCTGTTTTTT. Translated, it gives CASSELAGVRGELFF.

The gene calls are TRBV10-3 and TRBJ1-1; D uncertain. The CDR3 has 15 amino acids. Germline lookup yields CDR1 ENHRY and CDR2 SYGVKD. Trimming removed 3 bases at V and 2 bases at J, with 13 bases between. The CDR3 here is CAISDTVRGNTEAFF. As DNA, the CDR3 is TGTGCCATCAGTGACACAGTTCGGGGAAACACTGAAGCTTTCTTT.

This sequence joins TRBV7-6 and TRBJ2-3, with D unresolved. The V gene's germline CDR1 is SGHVS and CDR2 FNYEAQ. The CDR3 length is 12 residues. V was shortened by 4 bases and J by 0 bases, with 2 bases between the two germline ends. CDR3 sequence: CASSSSTDTQYF. DNA of the CDR3: TGTGCCAGCAGCTCGAGCACAGATACGCAGTATTTT. Supplemented by reference TRBV7-6 and TRBJ2-3, the full variable domain reads GAGVSQSPRYKVTKRGQDVALRCDPISGHVSLYWYRQALGQGPEFLTYFNYEAQQDKSGLPNDRFSAERPEGSISTLTIQRTEQRDSAMYRCASSSSTDTQYFGPGTRLTVL.

The rearrangement joins TRBV4-3 to TRBJ1-4, with TRBD1 as a possible D gene (6 bases). CDR3 size: 16 residues. Trimming shortened V by 0 bases and J by 4 bases, and 12 bases separated the two germline ends. Per germline, CDR1 LGHNA and CDR2 YSLEER. CDR3 DNA: TGCGCCAGCAGCCAAGATAAGGGGGTGGGTAATGAAAAACTGTTTTTT. It yields the protein CASSQDKGVGNEKLFF.

The CDR3 protein is CASTDRDGGYGYTF. The DNA for the CDR3 is TGTGCCAGCACAGACAGGGATGGGGGCTATGGCTACACCTTC. The genes are TRBV6-5 and TRBJ1-2; 7 nucleotides align to TRBD1. The V gene end was trimmed by 7 bases and the J gene end by 4 bases; junction bases not matched to a gene: 9. Germline V gene data show CDR1 as MNHEY and CDR2 as SVGAGI. The CDR3 consists of 14 residues.